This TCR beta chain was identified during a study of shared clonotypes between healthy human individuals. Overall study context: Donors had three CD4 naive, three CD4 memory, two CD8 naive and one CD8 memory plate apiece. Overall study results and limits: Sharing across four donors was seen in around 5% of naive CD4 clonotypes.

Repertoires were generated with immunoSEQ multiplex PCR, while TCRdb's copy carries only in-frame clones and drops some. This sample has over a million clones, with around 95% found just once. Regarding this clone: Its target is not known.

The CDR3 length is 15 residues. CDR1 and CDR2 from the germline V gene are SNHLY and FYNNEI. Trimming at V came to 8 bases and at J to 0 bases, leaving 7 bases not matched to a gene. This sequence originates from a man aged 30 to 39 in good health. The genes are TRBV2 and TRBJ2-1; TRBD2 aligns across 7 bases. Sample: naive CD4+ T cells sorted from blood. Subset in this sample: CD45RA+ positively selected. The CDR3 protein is CASRLTSSSYNEQFF. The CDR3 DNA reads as TGTGCCAGCCGCCTGACTAGCTCCTCCTACAATGAGCAGTTCTTC.